This TCR beta chain was recorded in a study of cytomegalovirus exposure and HLA in healthy donors. The study, taken as a whole, reports: TCR beta V segments were, for the most part, productive about 87% or about 30% of the time in an earlier analysis. As immune exposure information, only CMV serostatus was available.

Primers included in the PCR were 60 Vbeta and 13 Jbeta primers. The authors' processing: Approximately 80 million unique TCR beta chains, some 10 million of them shared, were counted by a later analysis. Assay: immunoSEQ multiplex PCR; the TCRdb copy retains only in-frame clones and omits some. The V and J calls and clone size were taken over from that table, and D and trimming were inferred from the DNA. The profile shows just under 65,000 clones, around 77% of them singletons. In regard to this clone: The antigen is undetermined.

Sequencing used PBMCs. The source is a woman aged 30 to 39 in good health and CMV-seronegative.

CDR3: CASSSGGNTEAFF. CDR3 sequence (DNA): TGTGCCAGCAGCTCCGGCGGTAACACTGAAGCTTTCTTT. This chain uses TRBV6-5 with TRBJ1-1; D is uncertain. The V gene's germline CDR1 is MNHEY and CDR2 SVGAGI. This CDR3 spans 13 amino acids. Trimming left V 6 bases short and J 2 bases short, with 10 bases between.